A single sample is the source of the 2 T cell receptor beta chains below, sequenced in a study of regulatory T cells in long-lasting Graves disease. Arm-PCR of CDR3 regions with iRepertoire HTBI primers generated TCR beta libraries. A single record per CDR3 protein comes from TCRdb applying MiXCR to the multiplex PCR reads. The table includes 350,000 to 450,000 distinct CDR3 sequences, 20% to 25% detected once. Time point described: persistent/refractory GD, antithyroid drugs over 5 years with positive TRAb. From RNA extracted from PBMCs, the TCR library was made. This specimen was peripheral blood mononuclear cells (PBMCs), taken when the disease was refractory, from a patient treated with antithyroid drugs. Every receptor here comes from a woman aged 35 to 49 with Graves disease.

This clonotype was seen more than once but under ten times. The CDR3 DNA reads TGCAGTGCTAGAGATTTTGGGGGCACCATATATTTT. Translated: CSARDFGGTIYF. The rearrangement joins TRBV20-1 to TRBJ1-3; the D gene is possibly TRBD1 (5 bases). The CDR3 consists of 12 residues. Germline CDR1 reads DFQATT; CDR2 reads SNEGSKA (reference sequence). The germline V and J ends were trimmed by 0 bases and 9 bases, with 9 bases remaining between them.

The V and J genes are TRBV20-1 and TRBJ1-4, with 8 bases aligning to TRBD1. This CDR3 spans 15 amino acids. The germline gives CDR1 DFQATT, CDR2 SNEGSKA (reference sequence). V trimming: 6 bases; J trimming: 4 bases; junction bases outside the gene matches: 10. CDR3 DNA: TGCAGTGCGTTCAGACAGGGGTACCATAATGAAAAACTGTTTTTT. Its protein product is CSAFRQGYHNEKLFF.